The 32 T cell receptor beta chains below were found in one sample sequenced in a study of shared clonotypes between healthy human individuals. Clones were read by immunoSEQ multiplex PCR, and TCRdb kept only the in-frame ones, dropping some. The sample includes approximately 840,000 clones, 90% to 98% of them seen just once. In the naive CD8 group, cells lacked CD45RO and were positively selected for CCR7, so terminally differentiated effector memory CD45RA+ cells were left out. The sample comprised naive CD8+ T cells sorted from blood. The receptors shown here come from a young man in good health.

CDR3 coding DNA: TGTGCCAGCAGTTTACGGCCATACAATGAGCAGTTCTTC. This sequence encodes CASSLRPYNEQFF. The chain uses TRBV27 and TRBJ2-1; D not certain. This CDR3 has 13 residues. Germline loops: CDR1 MNHEY, CDR2 SMNVEV (reference sequence). Trimming stripped 2 bases from V and 4 bases from J, with 6 bases between.

The rearrangement joins TRBV5-6 to TRBJ1-2; D is ambiguous. Germline CDR1 is SGHDT and CDR2 is YYEEEE. This CDR3 has 15 residues. V lost 0 bases, J lost 8 bases, and 17 bases lay in between. The CDR3 here is CASSLVSTTTLGYTF. The CDR3 DNA follows: TGTGCCAGCAGCTTGGTTTCCACCACGACACTCGGCTACACCTTC.

The chain couples TRBV18 to TRBJ1-2; D is ambiguous. V lost 3 bases, J lost 5 bases, and 16 bases lay in between. The CDR3 is 15 amino acids. CDR1 and CDR2 from the germline V gene are KGHSH and LQKENI. The CDR3 here is CASSPIGEAPYGYTF. CDR3 nucleotide sequence: TGTGCCAGCTCACCTATCGGGGAGGCTCCGTATGGCTACACCTTC.

The CDR3 loop is CASSTSGSQDNEQFF. The CDR3 coding sequence is TGTGCCAGCAGCACCAGCGGGAGTCAGGACAATGAGCAGTTCTTC. The chain joins TRBV9 to TRBJ2-1, with 8 bases that match TRBD2. Trimming at V came to 4 bases and at J to 5 bases, leaving 8 bases not matched to a gene. Germline lookup yields CDR1 SGDLS and CDR2 YYNGEE. The CDR3 runs 15 residues.

The V and J genes are TRBV7-9 and TRBJ2-7; maybe TRBD1 (6 bases). Trimming shortened V by 1 base and J by 3 bases, and 10 bases separated the two germline ends. CDR3 length: 14 amino acids. The V gene's germline CDR1 is SEHNR and CDR2 FQNEAQ (reference sequence). CDR3 region: CASSLVAGVYEQYF. Written as DNA, the CDR3 is TGTGCCAGCAGCTTAGTGGCAGGGGTCTACGAGCAGTACTTC.

This chain uses TRBV29-1 with TRBJ1-2; D perhaps matches TRBD1 (5 bases). Per the germline V gene, CDR1 is SQVTM and CDR2 is ANQGSEA. Trimming pared 4 bases from V and 6 bases from J, leaving 15 bases between. The CDR3 loop spans 13 amino acids. The CDR3 nucleotides are TGCAGCGTTGCGGACCGGCAGGGTGATGGCTACACCTTC. Translating it yields CSVADRQGDGYTF. Together with reference TRBV29-1 and TRBJ1-2, the CDR3 gives the full variable domain: SAVISQKPSRDICQRGTSLTIQCQVDSQVTMMFWYRQQPGQSLTLIATANQGSEATYESGFVIDKFPISRPNLTFSTLTVSNMSPEDSSIYLCSVADRQGDGYTFGSGTRLTVV.

This rearrangement joins TRBV13 to TRBJ2-1; TRBD2 agrees at 8 bases. The germline V gene encodes CDR1 PRHDT and CDR2 FYEKMQ (reference sequence). The CDR3 length is 12 residues. J lost 9 bases, V lost 5 bases, and 3 bases had no gene match. CDR3 loop: CASSHRGGEQFF. The CDR3, as DNA: TGTGCCAGCAGCCACCGGGGGGGTGAGCAGTTCTTC.

The chain has TRBV7-9 and TRBJ1-5; D is uncertain. The CDR3 has 14 amino acids. V was clipped by 1 base and J by 3 bases, with 7 bases between them. The V gene's germline CDR1 is SEHNR and CDR2 FQNEAQ (reference sequence). The CDR3 DNA reads as TGTGCCAGCAGCTTAGGGGGAATCAATCAGCCCCAGCATTTT. Protein sequence: CASSLGGINQPQHF.

A note on this clone: Other nucleotide sequences from this sample produce the same CDR3. The genes are TRBV18 and TRBJ2-2; no reliable D call. The CDR3 is 13 residues long. Germline lookup yields CDR1 KGHSH and CDR2 LQKENI. V lost 6 bases and J 4 bases, leaving 9 bases between the germline ends. CDR3 DNA: TGTGCCAGCTCCCCGCCGGGCACCGGGGAGCTGTTTTTT. Amino acids: CASSPPGTGELFF.

The J gene is TRBJ1-2, the V gene TRBV9, with TRBD1 identical over 10 bases. The CDR3 runs to 18 residues. Germline CDR1 reads SGDLS; CDR2 reads YYNGEE. V shed 4 bases, J shed 3 bases, and the junction held 15 bases outside the gene matches. The CDR3 nucleotides are TGTGCCAGCAGCCCCCGTTCCTCCACGGGACAGGGGTACTATGGCTACACCTTC. Encoded protein: CASSPRSSTGQGYYGYTF.

The V gene is TRBV27, the J gene TRBJ2-1; the match to TRBD2 covers 7 bases. The junction had 4 bases not matched to a gene; V was cut back by 5 bases and J by 3 bases. The CDR3 runs to 14 residues. Per the germline V gene, CDR1 is MNHEY and CDR2 is SMNVEV (reference sequence). CDR3 coding DNA: TGTGCCAGCAGTCACCGGGACTACTACAATGAGCAGTTCTTC. The encoded protein is CASSHRDYYNEQFF.

The genes are TRBV29-1 and TRBJ2-1, with 7 bases matching TRBD2. From germline, CDR1 is SQVTM and CDR2 ANQGSEA. V was pared by 4 bases and J by 0 bases, with 6 bases of the junction left unmatched. The CDR3 spans 15 residues. CDR3 region: CSVGTSANSYNEQFF. Here the CDR3 DNA reads TGCAGCGTTGGAACTAGCGCCAACTCCTACAATGAGCAGTTCTTC.

V is TRBV9 and J is TRBJ2-1, with TRBD1 identical over 8 bases. The CDR3 totals 14 residues. The junction had 8 bases not matched to a gene; V was cut back by 4 bases and J by 8 bases. Germline V gene data show CDR1 as SGDLS and CDR2 as YYNGEE. The CDR3 bases are TGTGCCAGCAGCAGGGCAGGGGGCCCGGATGAGCAGTTCTTC. Translating it yields CASSRAGGPDEQFF.

V and J are TRBV7-9 and TRBJ2-7; D may be TRBD1 (6 bases). The V and J ends lost 4 bases and 3 bases respectively, with 19 bases between them. Germline CDR1 reads SEHNR; CDR2 reads FQNEAQ (reference sequence). The CDR3 runs 16 residues. The CDR3: CASSSKQEGTFYEQYF. Written as DNA, the CDR3 is TGTGCCAGCAGCTCAAAACAAGAGGGGACATTCTACGAGCAGTACTTC.

The V call is TRBV27, the J call TRBJ2-1, with unresolved D. CDR3 length: 13 residues. Trimming shortened V by 2 bases and J by 3 bases, and 5 bases separated the two germline ends. The germline gives CDR1 MNHEY, CDR2 SMNVEV (reference sequence). The CDR3 region is CASSLPLYNEQFF. The CDR3 DNA sequence: TGTGCCAGCAGTTTACCTCTCTACAATGAGCAGTTCTTC.

CDR3 coding DNA: TGTGCCAGCAGTTTAAGTCCAGCCTACGAGCAGTACTTC. Encoded protein: CASSLSPAYEQYF. The gene calls are TRBV28 and TRBJ2-7; D remains unclear. This CDR3 has 13 amino acids. Trimming left V 2 bases short and J 2 bases short, with 7 bases between. Germline lookup yields CDR1 MDHEN and CDR2 SYDVKM.

The rearrangement links TRBV7-9 to TRBJ2-7, with 11 bases fitting TRBD2. There are 13 residues in the CDR3. Germline CDR1 and CDR2: SEHNR and FQNEAQ (reference sequence). V lost 9 bases to trimming and J lost 4 bases; unmatched junction nucleotides: 5. CDR3 in amino acids: CASKLAGEYEQYF. The CDR3 DNA sequence: TGTGCCAGTAAACTAGCGGGAGAGTACGAGCAGTACTTC.

The chain carries TRBV29-1 and TRBJ2-5, with a tentative D call TRBD1 (5 bases). Trimming took off 5 bases at V and 9 bases at J, with 22 bases between the two ends. Germline V lookup: CDR1 SQVTM, CDR2 ANQGSEA. This CDR3 is built from 14 residues. The CDR3 coding sequence is TGCAGCGTTCGTCAAGGGGATAGAGAGAGTCCCCAGTACTTC. Its protein product is CSVRQGDRESPQYF.

The chain has TRBV29-1 and TRBJ2-5; D not certain. The last part of the DNA fits TRBJ2-7 better; the J call may be wrong. The CDR3 runs to 13 residues. CDR1 and CDR2 (germline): SQVTM, ANQGSEA. CDR3 region: CSVEVPGYYEQYF. The CDR3 nucleotides read TGCAGCGTTGAAGTCCCAGGTTACTACGAGCAGTACTTC.

The chain links TRBV4-2 to TRBJ1-3; 8 bases match TRBD1. The CDR3 length is 17 residues. J gave up 0 bases and V 3 bases, and 7 bases lay outside the gene matches. CDR1 is LGHNA and CDR2 is YNFKEQ in the germline V gene. Here the CDR3 DNA reads TGTGCCAGCAGCCAGCAGACAGGGGCCTACTCTGGAAACACCATATATTTT. Its translation: CASSQQTGAYSGNTIYF.

This rearrangement joins TRBV30 to TRBJ2-7; D remains unclear. The CDR3 consists of 13 residues. V was trimmed by 0 bases and J by 9 bases, leaving 15 bases between them. The germline V gene has CDR1 GTSNPN and CDR2 SVGIG (reference sequence). CDR3 sequence reads: CAWSVLPSPGQYF. The CDR3 coding sequence is TGTGCCTGGAGTGTACTACCCTCGCCCGGGCAGTACTTC. The full variable domain, its missing parts supplied by reference TRBV30 and TRBJ2-7, is SQTIHQWPATLVQPVGSPLSLECTVEGTSNPNLYWYRQAAGRGLQLLFYSVGIGQISSEVPQNLSASRPQDRQFILSSKKLLLSDSGFYLCAWSVLPSPGQYFGPGTRLTVT.

The chain uses TRBV5-4 and TRBJ2-7, with D unclear. The CDR3 extends over 12 amino acids. The germline V gene encodes CDR1 SGHNT and CDR2 YYREEE (reference sequence). The V and J ends lost 7 bases and 0 bases respectively, with 8 bases between them. The CDR3 nucleotides read TGTGCCAGCTCGGCGAGCTCCTACGAGCAGTACTTC. This translates into CASSASSYEQYF.

The V and J genes are TRBV4-1 and TRBJ1-2, with no clear D. The CDR3 consists of 13 residues. V lost 4 bases and J lost 7, with 13 bases in between. Looked up from germline, CDR1 is MGHRA and CDR2 is YSYEKL. The CDR3 bases are TGCGCCAGCAGCCTACCGGCGGGTGCTGGCTACACCTTC. It is translated as CASSLPAGAGYTF.

The chain links TRBV7-9 to TRBJ2-4, with 11 bases lining up with TRBD1. V gave up 5 bases and J gave up 3 bases; unmatched junction bases: 6. CDR3 length equals 16 residues. Germline-derived CDR1 and CDR2 are SEHNR and FQNEAQ (reference sequence). The CDR3 here is CASSQGQGEDKNIQYF. CDR3 sequence (DNA): TGTGCCAGCAGCCAGGGACAGGGGGAGGACAAAAACATTCAGTACTTC.

This chain connects TRBV7-9 to TRBJ1-1; D not resolved. The CDR3 totals 16 residues. The germline CDR1 and CDR2 sequences are SEHNR and FQNEAQ (reference sequence). The ends were cut back, 1 base at V and 0 bases at J, with 12 bases in the middle. The CDR3 spells CASSLVPGNMNTEAFF. Written as DNA, the CDR3 is TGTGCCAGCAGCTTAGTTCCGGGGAACATGAACACTGAAGCTTTCTTT.

The J gene is TRBJ2-7, the V gene TRBV7-2; D call uncertain. CDR1 is SGHTA, CDR2 FQGNSA, per germline. The CDR3 has 14 amino acids. Trimming took off 1 base at V and 2 bases at J, with 9 bases between the two ends. The chain's CDR3 is CASSLVGATYEQYF. The CDR3 nucleotides read TGTGCCAGCAGCTTAGTCGGAGCTACCTACGAGCAGTACTTC.

The rearrangement joins TRBV5-1 to TRBJ1-1; D gene uncertain. Per germline, CDR1 SGHRS and CDR2 YFSETQ. The CDR3 is 14 residues long. V was clipped by 4 bases and J by 3 bases, with 13 bases between them. Here the CDR3 reads CASSPATPYTEAFF. The CDR3 coding sequence is TGCGCCAGCAGCCCGGCCACGCCCTACACTGAAGCTTTCTTT.

The chain is built from TRBV7-3 and TRBJ2-2, with TRBD1 matching over 8 bases. The CDR3 has 14 amino acids. V dropped 5 bases and J dropped 3; count of bases not matched to a gene: 2. CDR1 and CDR2 (germline): SGHTA, FQGTGA. In DNA form, the CDR3 reads TGTGCCAGCAGCCGGACAGGGTACACCGGGGAGCTGTTTTTT. It specifies CASSRTGYTGELFF. Full variable domain (rest looked up from reference TRBV7-3 and TRBJ2-2): GAGVSQTPSNKVTEKGKYVELRCDPISGHTALYWYRQSLGQGPEFLIYFQGTGAADDSGLPNDRFFAVRPEGSVSTLKIQRTERGDSAVYLCASSRTGYTGELFFGEGSRLTVL.

The gene calls are TRBV4-3 and TRBJ1-1, with D possibly matching TRBD1 (5 bases). V was cut by 3 bases and J by 2 bases, with 16 bases left in between. The CDR3 is 16 residues long. Germline V gene lookup returns CDR1 LGHNA and CDR2 YSLEER. The CDR3 coding sequence is TGCGCCAGCAGCCATAGATTATCGGGGCTTAACACTGAAGCTTTCTTT. This gives the protein CASSHRLSGLNTEAFF.

The J gene is TRBJ2-7, the V gene TRBV28, with TRBD2 matching over 12 bases. Germline CDR1 is MDHEN and CDR2 is SYDVKM. J was trimmed by 2 bases and V by 4 bases; bases with no gene match: 6. The CDR3 is 16 amino acids. This CDR3 reads CASSSGLAGPAYEQYF. CDR3 in DNA: TGTGCCAGCAGTTCGGGACTAGCGGGCCCAGCCTACGAGCAGTACTTC.

The V call is TRBV9, the J call TRBJ1-2; perhaps TRBD1 as D (5 bases). CDR3 size: 11 residues. Germline CDR1 and CDR2: SGDLS and YYNGEE. The V and J ends lost 5 bases and 10 bases respectively, with 12 bases between them. CDR3 DNA: TGTGCCAGCAGTGATAGGGGTGCCTACACCTTC. Translating gives CASSDRGAYTF.

The rearrangement links TRBV11-2 to TRBJ2-7; 9 bases are shared with TRBD1. Germline CDR1 is SGHAT and CDR2 is FQNNGV. The V segment lost 4 bases and the J segment 4 bases; nucleotides outside the gene matches: 5. This CDR3 comprises 14 residues. CDR3 in DNA: TGTGCCAGCAGCTCCCGGGACAGGGATTACGAGCAGTACTTC. Protein: CASSSRDRDYEQYF.